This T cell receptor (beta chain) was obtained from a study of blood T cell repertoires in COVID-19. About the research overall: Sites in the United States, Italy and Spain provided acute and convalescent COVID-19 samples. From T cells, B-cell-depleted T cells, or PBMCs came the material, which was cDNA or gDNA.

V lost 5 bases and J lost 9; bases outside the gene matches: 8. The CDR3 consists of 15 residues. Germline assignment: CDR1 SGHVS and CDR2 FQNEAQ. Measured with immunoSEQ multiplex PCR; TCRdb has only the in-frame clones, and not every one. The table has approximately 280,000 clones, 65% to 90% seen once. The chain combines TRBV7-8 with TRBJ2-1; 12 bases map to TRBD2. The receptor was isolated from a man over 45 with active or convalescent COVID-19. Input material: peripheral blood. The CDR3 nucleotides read TGTGCCAGCAGCACTAGGACTAGCGGGACAGGTGAGCAGTTCTTC. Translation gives CASSTRTSGTGEQFF.